The next 28 T cell receptor beta chains were all read from a single sample in a study of a mutant IDH1 vaccine in newly diagnosed glioma. Their antigens are not known. Time point meaning: week 35, safety follow-up. The content of each vaccine dose was 300 ug of mutant IDH1 20-mer peptide, and topical imiquimod accompanied it. The repertoire was sequenced with immunoSEQ multiplex PCR; TCRdb's copy has only in-frame clones and lacks some. Altogether about 68,000 clones are present, approximately 81% being singletons, with the ten largest covering 9.5% to 15%. This specimen was PBMCs, taken from a glioma patient whose treatment included an IDH1 peptide vaccine. All receptors derive from a young man with glioma.

Here the CDR3 reads CASSPQGYVYEQYF. The CDR3, as DNA: TGTGCCAGCAGTCCTCAGGGATACGTCTACGAGCAGTACTTC. The V call is TRBV27, the J call TRBJ2-7; the D gene is possibly TRBD1 (5 bases). The CDR3 spans 14 residues. V was pared by 5 bases and J by 3 bases, with 14 bases between. Germline lookup yields CDR1 MNHEY and CDR2 SMNVEV (reference sequence).

The gene calls are TRBV10-3 and TRBJ2-3; possibly TRBD2 for D (5 bases). Germline loops: CDR1 ENHRY, CDR2 SYGVKD. Trimming removed 7 bases from V and 1 base from J, with 12 bases in between. The CDR3 length is 14 residues. The DNA of the CDR3 is TGTGCCATCATGGAGAAGAGGGGCACAGATACGCAGTATTTT. Translating it yields CAIMEKRGTDTQYF.

In this sample, this clone turned up a few times. The V and J genes are TRBV19 and TRBJ1-2, with 7 positions matching TRBD1. In germline, CDR1 is LNHDA, CDR2 SQIVND (reference sequence). The CDR3 spans 14 residues. J was trimmed by 4 bases and V by 7 bases; bases with no gene match: 9. The CDR3 DNA sequence: TGTGCCAGTATGCGACAGGGATCGCTCTATGGCTACACCTTC. This sequence encodes CASMRQGSLYGYTF. Variable domain in full (rest from reference TRBV19 and TRBJ1-2): DGGITQSPKYLFRKEGQNVTLSCEQNLNHDAMYWYRQDPGQGLRLIYYSQIVNDFQKGDIAEGYSVSREKKESFPLTVTSAQKNPTAFYLCASMRQGSLYGYTFGSGTRLTVV.

This clone was observed a single time. V usage is TRBV7-9 and J usage is TRBJ2-7; D unclear. Germline CDR1 is SEHNR and CDR2 is FQNEAQ (reference sequence). The CDR3 extends over 13 amino acids. Trimming cost V 5 bases and J 5 bases, with 13 bases left between them. As DNA, the CDR3 is TGTGCCAGCAGCCCTACGGGTCTCCACGAGCAGTACTTC. Encoded protein: CASSPTGLHEQYF.

The chain's CDR3 is CASSFPMGQGTQETQYF. The DNA for the CDR3 is TGTGCCAGCAGCTTCCCCATGGGACAGGGAACCCAAGAGACCCAGTACTTC. V is TRBV7-9 and J is TRBJ2-5; 9 nucleotides agree with TRBD1. The CDR3 contains 17 residues. With V trimmed by 3 bases and J by 1 base, 9 bases remained unmatched. Looked up from germline, CDR1 is SEHNR and CDR2 is FQNEAQ (reference sequence).

The chain joins TRBV9 to TRBJ1-1; 8 bases are a match to TRBD1. This CDR3 spans 16 amino acids. V trimming: 3 bases; J trimming: 5 bases; junction bases outside the gene matches: 12. Germline V gene sequence: CDR1 SGDLS, CDR2 YYNGEE. The CDR3, as DNA: TGTGCCAGCAGCGCGACCTCTCCAGGGGGCCTTACTGAAGCTTTCTTT. It encodes CASSATSPGGLTEAFF.

The chain combines TRBV6-1 with TRBJ1-6; D unresolved. The V gene's germline CDR1 is MNHNS and CDR2 SASEGT. The V end lost 4 bases, the J end lost 7 bases, and 8 bases lay between the germline ends. This CDR3 comprises 13 residues. This chain's CDR3 is CASSVQQNSPLHF. CDR3 DNA: TGTGCCAGCAGTGTACAGCAAAATTCACCCCTCCACTTT.

The genes are TRBV21-1 and TRBJ2-2; the table's D call, TRBD1, was not checked against the DNA. TRBV21-1 is classified as a pseudogene. The CDR3 extends over 20 amino acids. Here the CDR3 DNA reads TGTGCCAGCAGCAAAGCTTTTGCCCGCCATTGGGCAGAGAACACCGGGGAGCTGTTTTTT. Translation gives CASSKAFARHWAENTGELFF.

This chain joins TRBV5-1 and TRBJ2-5; the D is unclear. Trimming took off 0 bases at V and 1 base at J, with 7 bases between the two ends. The CDR3 covers 14 residues. Looked up from germline, CDR1 is SGHRS and CDR2 is YFSETQ. The CDR3 bases are TGCGCCAGCAGCTTGGCACAGTTCCAAGAGACCCAGTACTTC. Translation gives CASSLAQFQETQYF.

The chain has TRBV6-5 and TRBJ2-7; TRBD2 agrees at 7 bases. Germline CDR1 MNHEY, CDR2 SVGAGI. Trimming took 6 bases from V and 6 from J; bases not matched to a gene: 8. The CDR3 loop spans 13 amino acids. The DNA of the CDR3 is TGTGCCAGCAGCCCCCCAGCGGGGATCGAGCAGTACTTC. It specifies CASSPPAGIEQYF.

V is TRBV6-5 and J is TRBJ2-7; D ambiguous. The CDR3 contains 14 residues. V was cut by 0 bases and J by 2 bases, with 8 bases left in between. Germline CDR1 MNHEY, CDR2 SVGAGI. The CDR3 region is CASSYSLGTYEQYF. The CDR3 region has the DNA TGTGCCAGCAGTTACTCTTTGGGAACCTACGAGCAGTACTTC.

This sequence joins TRBV9 and TRBJ2-1; D is uncertain. Per germline, CDR1 SGDLS and CDR2 YYNGEE. V was trimmed by 0 bases and J by 0 bases, leaving 7 bases between them. The CDR3 loop spans 15 amino acids. This CDR3 is CASSVVHSSYNEQFF. DNA of the CDR3: TGTGCCAGCAGCGTAGTCCACAGCTCCTACAATGAGCAGTTCTTC. Using reference TRBV9 and TRBJ2-1 for the parts outside the CDR3, the full variable domain is DSGVTQTPKHLITATGQRVTLRCSPRSGDLSVYWYQQSLDQGLQFLIQYYNGEERAKGNILERFSAQQFPDLHSELNLSSLELGDSALYFCASSVVHSSYNEQFFGPGTRLTVL.

The count of this clone is one. This chain connects TRBV10-3 to TRBJ2-5; D unresolved. V dropped 5 bases and J dropped 2 bases, with 9 bases sitting between them. The CDR3 runs 13 residues. The V gene's germline CDR1 is ENHRY and CDR2 SYGVKD. CDR3 residues: CAISPDWQETQYF. CDR3 DNA: TGTGCCATCAGTCCTGACTGGCAAGAGACCCAGTACTTC.

The gene calls are TRBV29-1 and TRBJ2-7; D is ambiguous. The CDR3 consists of 12 residues. The germline CDR1 and CDR2 sequences are SQVTM and ANQGSEA. Trimming cost V 1 base and J 1 base, with 5 bases left between them. This CDR3 is CSVEATSYEQYF. DNA of the CDR3: TGCAGCGTTGAAGCCACTTCCTACGAGCAGTACTTC.

The rearrangement uses TRBV6-6 and TRBJ2-7, with D uncertain. V lost 0 bases and J lost 0, with 6 bases in between. The CDR3 is 14 amino acids. Germline V gene sequence: CDR1 MNHNY, CDR2 SVGAGI (reference sequence). For the CDR3, the DNA is TGTGCCAGCAGTTACTCCCCCAGCTCCTACGAGCAGTACTTC. Translating gives CASSYSPSSYEQYF.

The chain combines TRBV7-2 with TRBJ2-7; 9 positions agree with TRBD1. The V gene's germline CDR1 is SGHTA and CDR2 FQGNSA. The CDR3 is made up of 16 amino acids. The junction had 8 bases not matched to a gene; V was cut back by 4 bases and J by 1 base. CDR3: CASSSKAGTGSYEQYF. The CDR3, as DNA: TGTGCCAGCAGCTCAAAAGCCGGGACAGGGTCCTACGAGCAGTACTTC.

V usage is TRBV19 and J usage is TRBJ1-6, with 8 bases matching TRBD1. The germline CDR1 and CDR2 sequences are LNHDA and SQIVND (reference sequence). With 3 bases clipped from V and 9 bases from J, the junction kept 10 bases outside the gene matches. The CDR3 consists of 16 residues. Here the CDR3 DNA reads TGTGCCAGTAGTATCGGGGGTGGACAGGGCGGTTCACCCCTCCACTTT. This encodes CASSIGGGQGGSPLHF.

The chain is built from TRBV2 and TRBJ1-4; 11 nucleotides align to TRBD1. Germline values: CDR1 SNHLY, CDR2 FYNNEI. J gave up 8 bases and V 6 bases, and 11 bases lay outside the gene matches. The CDR3 covers 16 residues. CDR3 DNA sequence: TGTGCCAGCAGAGGACAGGGGGCGAGGGTTGGGGAAAAACTGTTTTTT. Residues: CASRGQGARVGEKLFF. Filled out from reference TRBV2 and TRBJ1-4, the complete variable domain reads EPEVTQTPSHQVTQMGQEVILRCVPISNHLYFYWYRQILGQKVEFLVSFYNNEISEKSEIFDDQFSVERPDGSNFTLKIRSTKLEDSAMYFCASRGQGARVGEKLFFGSGTQLSVL.

V is TRBV2 and J is TRBJ1-4, with D uncertain. The ends were cut back, 0 bases at V and 0 bases at J, with 8 bases in the middle. Germline V lookup: CDR1 SNHLY, CDR2 FYNNEI. The CDR3 spans 16 residues. This CDR3 reads CASSEATVATNEKLFF. CDR3 nucleotide sequence: TGTGCCAGCAGTGAAGCTACGGTTGCAACTAATGAAAAACTGTTTTTT. The entire variable domain, with the rest obtained from reference TRBV2 and TRBJ1-4, is as follows: EPEVTQTPSHQVTQMGQEVILRCVPISNHLYFYWYRQILGQKVEFLVSFYNNEISEKSEIFDDQFSVERPDGSNFTLKIRSTKLEDSAMYFCASSEATVATNEKLFFGSGTQLSVL.

The J gene is TRBJ2-5, the V gene TRBV14, with D possibly being TRBD1 (6 bases). V lost 3 bases to trimming and J lost 0 bases, with 14 bases between them. Per the germline V gene, CDR1 is SGHDN and CDR2 is FVKESK. The CDR3 is 16 residues long. CDR3 loop: CASSHLLGAYQETQYF. The CDR3 bases are TGTGCCAGCAGCCATCTCTTGGGGGCGTACCAAGAGACCCAGTACTTC. The complete variable domain, with remaining parts taken from reference TRBV14 and TRBJ2-5, reads EAGVTQFPSHSVIEKGQTVTLRCDPISGHDNLYWYRRVMGKEIKFLLHFVKESKQDESGMPNNRFLAERTGGTYSTLKVQPAELEDSGVYFCASSHLLGAYQETQYFGPGTRLLVL.

The chain recombines TRBV19 with TRBJ1-5; D is possibly TRBD1 (5 bases). This CDR3 comprises 12 residues. V was clipped by 9 bases and J by 9 bases, with 15 bases between them. The germline V gene encodes CDR1 LNHDA and CDR2 SQIVND (reference sequence). The CDR3 reads CASGAGLGPQHF. CDR3 DNA: TGTGCCAGCGGAGCAGGGCTTGGGCCCCAGCATTTT.

This clone was seen more than once but under ten times. The chain carries TRBV9 and TRBJ1-1; D is ambiguous. The CDR3 loop spans 14 amino acids. The ends were cut back, 2 bases at V and 1 base at J, with 9 bases in the middle. CDR1 and CDR2 from the germline V gene are SGDLS and YYNGEE. For the CDR3, the DNA is TGTGCCAGCAGCGTCTCTCCATCGAACACTGAAGCTTTCTTT. Protein sequence: CASSVSPSNTEAFF.

This clone was recorded once. The chain recombines TRBV5-1 with TRBJ1-2; TRBD1 is a possible D gene (5 bases). Trimming shortened V by 1 base and J by 5 bases, and 21 bases separated the two germline ends. Germline V gene lookup returns CDR1 SGHRS and CDR2 YFSETQ. There are 17 residues in the CDR3. The DNA of the CDR3 is TGCGCCAGCAGCTTGATGGTCGGTGGGGACCCGGTTTATGGCTACACCTTC. It specifies CASSLMVGGDPVYGYTF.

The chain has TRBV7-9 and TRBJ1-1, with D possibly TRBD1 on 6 matching bases. Germline V gene data show CDR1 as SEHNR and CDR2 as FQNEAQ (reference sequence). The ends were cut back, 5 bases at V and 6 bases at J, with 19 bases in the middle. The CDR3 has 15 residues. CDR3 sequence reads: CASSPPGEGGSEAFF. The CDR3 DNA sequence: TGTGCCAGCAGCCCTCCAGGGGAAGGGGGATCTGAAGCTTTCTTT.

In DNA, the CDR3 is TGTGCCATCAGTGACATGCTAGCAGGAGATACGCAGTATTTT. It is translated as CAISDMLAGDTQYF. This chain connects TRBV10-3 to TRBJ2-3; TRBD2 is a possible D gene (5 bases). V was cut by 3 bases and J by 5 bases, with 12 bases left in between. This CDR3 is built from 14 residues. The germline gives CDR1 ENHRY, CDR2 SYGVKD.

The genes are TRBV7-9 and TRBJ1-1; D is undetermined. Germline CDR1 reads SEHNR; CDR2 reads FQNEAQ (reference sequence). V was pared by 1 base and J by 8 bases, with 14 bases between. This CDR3 has 14 residues. CDR3 coding DNA: TGTGCCAGCAGCTTAGTAGCGGGTTTGTCGGAAGCTTTCTTT. It translates to CASSLVAGLSEAFF.

This sequence joins TRBV6-5 and TRBJ1-2, with 7 bases identical to TRBD1. Losses at the gene ends were 6 bases for V and 8 bases for J; bases not matched to a gene: 12. The germline V gene encodes CDR1 MNHEY and CDR2 SVGAGI. The CDR3 sequence is 14 residues long. DNA for the CDR3: TGTGCCAGCAGGACCGGGACAGTGACTCACGGCTACACCTTC. Its protein is CASRTGTVTHGYTF.

The chain uses TRBV19 and TRBJ1-1; D is uncertain. Germline CDR1 and CDR2: LNHDA and SQIVND (reference sequence). The V and J ends lost 4 bases and 3 bases respectively, with 9 bases between them. The CDR3 runs 13 residues. CDR3 loop: CASSTDRDTEAFF. CDR3 DNA sequence: TGTGCCAGTAGTACCGACCGGGACACTGAAGCTTTCTTT.